These T cell receptor beta chains were read from a single sample in a study of cytomegalovirus exposure and HLA in healthy donors. Data came from immunoSEQ multiplex PCR; TCRdb stores just in-frame clones and leaves some out. The sample totals about 140,000 clones. Input material: PBMCs. The origin of the receptors is a man aged 35-49 years in good health and CMV-seronegative. The CDR3 runs from the conserved cysteine through the conserved F or W. The order of the fields is V gene, J gene, D gene, CDR3 length, CDR3 DNA, CDR3 protein. A D gene is named only where the DNA matches it firmly.

V: TRBV27; J: TRBJ1-1; D: TRBD1; length: 15; DNA: TGTGCCAGCAGTTCCAGGGGGCGAGTGAACACTGAAGCTTTCTTT; CDR3: CASSSRGRVNTEAFF
V: TRBV9; J: TRBJ2-3; D: TRBD2; length: 18; DNA: TGTGCCAGCAGCGCCAACCGGGGGGGGGTATGGGGCACAGATACGCAGTATTTT; CDR3: CASSANRGGVWGTDTQYF
V: TRBV4-1; J: TRBJ2-1; D: NA; length: 16; DNA: TGCGCCAGCAGCCAAGAGGTGGGGAGGACCTACAATGAGCAGTTCTTC; CDR3: CASSQEVGRTYNEQFF
V: TRBV5-6; J: TRBJ1-2; D: NA; length: 13; DNA: TGTGCCAGCAGTTGGGAGACAGGTTTGGGCTACACCTTC; CDR3: CASSWETGLGYTF
V: TRBV5-6; J: TRBJ1-5; D: NA; length: 14; DNA: TGTGCCAGCAGCCAGGGGACGGCAAATCAGCCCCAGCATTTT; CDR3: CASSQGTANQPQHF
V: TRBV7-2; J: TRBJ2-3; D: NA; length: 15; DNA: TGTGCCAGCAGCTTAGACAGGGGAGGCCCAGATACGCAGTATTTT; CDR3: CASSLDRGGPDTQYF
V: TRBV5-1; J: TRBJ2-7; D: NA; length: 13; DNA: TGCGCCAGCACCGGGTCGGACTCCTACGAGCAGTACTTC; CDR3: CASTGSDSYEQYF
V: TRBV7-9; J: TRBJ2-7; D: TRBD2; length: 16; DNA: TGTGCCAGCAGCTCCCCTGGCGGGGGGGCCATCCACGAGCAGTACTTC; CDR3: CASSSPGGGAIHEQYF
V: TRBV4-2; J: TRBJ1-6; D: NA; length: 14; DNA: TGTGCCAGCAGCCAGGGACTGGGGGACTCACCCCTCCACTTT; CDR3: CASSQGLGDSPLHF
V: TRBV29-1; J: TRBJ1-2; D: TRBD1; length: 14; DNA: TGCAGCGTTAAAGAGGAGGTACGACAGGGAGGCTACACCTTC; CDR3: CSVKEEVRQGGYTF
V: TRBV7-9; J: TRBJ2-5; D: TRBD1; length: 16; DNA: TGTGCCAGCAGCTTAGAAGGGACAGGGGCTCAAGAGACCCAGTACTTC; CDR3: CASSLEGTGAQETQYF
V: TRBV2; J: TRBJ2-3; D: TRBD2; length: 15; DNA: TGTGCCAGCTGCTCTAGCGGGGGCTTCGTAGATACGCAGTATTTT; CDR3: CASCSSGGFVDTQYF
V: TRBV4-1; J: TRBJ1-5; D: NA; length: 13; DNA: TGCGCCAGCAGCCAAAGAGACAATCAGCCCCAGCATTTT; CDR3: CASSQRDNQPQHF
V: TRBV7-9; J: TRBJ1-5; D: TRBD1; length: 15; DNA: TGTGCCAGCAGCTTAGCCGGGACAGAGCATCAGCCCCAGCATTTT; CDR3: CASSLAGTEHQPQHF
V: TRBV5-1; J: TRBJ1-1; D: NA; length: 12; DNA: TGCGCCAGCAGCTCACAGGCGACTGAAGCTTTCTTT; CDR3: CASSSQATEAFF
V: TRBV18; J: TRBJ1-6; D: TRBD1; length: 15; DNA: TGTGCCAGCTCACCCAGGACAGGGGAAGGATCACCCCTCCACTTT; CDR3: CASSPRTGEGSPLHF
V: TRBV19; J: TRBJ2-7; D: TRBD1; length: 14; DNA: TGTGCCAGTAGTCGCGGACAGGCCTCCTACGAGCAGTACTTC; CDR3: CASSRGQASYEQYF
V: TRBV7-9; J: TRBJ2-7; D: TRBD2; length: 16; DNA: TGTGCCAGCAGCTGGTACCGGGGGGGCTCCACCTACGAGCAGTACTTC; CDR3: CASSWYRGGSTYEQYF
V: TRBV6-6; J: TRBJ1-5; D: NA; length: 13; DNA: TGTGCCAGCAGTTACCCCGGTGAGCGGCCCCAGCATTTT; CDR3: CASSYPGERPQHF
V: TRBV9; J: TRBJ2-7; D: TRBD2; length: 14; DNA: TGTGCCAGCAGCCCCGCAGCGGGGGGGCCCGAGCAGTACTTC; CDR3: CASSPAAGGPEQYF
V: TRBV6-1; J: TRBJ1-2; D: NA; length: 13; DNA: TGTGCCACCAGGACAGCTGCTAACTATGGCTACACCTTC; CDR3: CATRTAANYGYTF
V: TRBV18; J: TRBJ2-7; D: TRBD1; length: 14; DNA: TGTGCCAGCTCCCTCGGACAGGGGGCGGGGGAGCAGTACTTC; CDR3: CASSLGQGAGEQYF
V: TRBV15; J: TRBJ1-2; D: NA; length: 18; DNA: TGTGCCACCAGCAGAGATTATAAGCGGGAGCGGACAGCCTATGGCTACACCTTC; CDR3: CATSRDYKRERTAYGYTF
V: TRBV19; J: TRBJ1-3; D: TRBD1; length: 17; DNA: TGTGCCAGTAGTACGCCGACAGGGGGCCTTACTGGAAACACCATATATTTT; CDR3: CASSTPTGGLTGNTIYF
V: TRBV6-5; J: TRBJ2-7; D: TRBD2; length: 15; DNA: TGTGCCAGCAGAAAACTAGCGGGGGGGATCTACGAGCAGTACTTC; CDR3: CASRKLAGGIYEQYF
V: TRBV6-5; J: TRBJ2-7; D: NA; length: 14; DNA: TGTGCCAGCAGTCCCGTGGCAGGTACCTACGAGCAGTACTTC; CDR3: CASSPVAGTYEQYF
V: TRBV6-5; J: TRBJ1-2; D: TRBD1; length: 15; DNA: TGTGCCAGCAGTTACTCGTTTACAGGGGTCTATGGCTACACCTTC; CDR3: CASSYSFTGVYGYTF
V: TRBV7-6; J: TRBJ2-3; D: TRBD2; length: 18; DNA: TGTGCCAGCAGCTCCACCTGGGCGGGGGGGCCGAGCGCAGATACGCAGTATTTT; CDR3: CASSSTWAGGPSADTQYF
V: TRBV7-9; J: TRBJ2-1; D: TRBD1; length: 14; DNA: TGTGCCAGCAGCTTAGAGTACAGGGGCCATGAGCAGTTCTTC; CDR3: CASSLEYRGHEQFF
V: TRBV7-2; J: TRBJ1-2; D: NA; length: 15; DNA: TGTGCCAGCAGCTTAGTGAGCGGGGGATCCTATGGCTACACCTTC; CDR3: CASSLVSGGSYGYTF
V: TRBV5-1; J: TRBJ2-2; D: TRBD2; length: 14; DNA: TGCGCCAGCCGCCTTAGCGGGATCACCGGGGAGCTGTTTTTT; CDR3: CASRLSGITGELFF
V: TRBV28; J: TRBJ2-3; D: TRBD2; length: 19; DNA: TGTGCCAGCAGTCCCCCTTTGCGACAGCGGGGGGGCGGAGGAGATACGCAGTATTTT; CDR3: CASSPPLRQRGGGGDTQYF
V: TRBV4-2; J: TRBJ2-7; D: NA; length: 15; DNA: TGTGCCAGCAGCCAAACCGGGAAGCTCTCCTACGAGCAGTACTTC; CDR3: CASSQTGKLSYEQYF
V: TRBV6-5; J: TRBJ2-3; D: TRBD2; length: 15; DNA: TGTGCCAGCAGTCAACGTCTAGCGGGGGGAGATACGCAGTATTTT; CDR3: CASSQRLAGGDTQYF
V: TRBV5-6; J: TRBJ2-3; D: NA; length: 13; DNA: TGTGCCAGCAGCTTTCCAGGGGGGGATACGCAGTATTTT; CDR3: CASSFPGGDTQYF
V: TRBV29-1; J: TRBJ2-2; D: NA; length: 14; DNA: TGCAGCGTTGGTCGCAGGGCTAGTTCCGGGGAGCTGTTTTTT; CDR3: CSVGRRASSGELFF
V: TRBV11-2; J: TRBJ1-5; D: NA; length: 16; DNA: TGTGCCAGCAGCCGAGCCGGGACACCAACGGGTCAGCCCCAGCATTTT; CDR3: CASSRAGTPTGQPQHF
V: TRBV7-9; J: TRBJ2-2; D: TRBD1; length: 14; DNA: TGTCAACTTGAGGAGCAGGGGGCAGGCGGGGAGCTGTTTTTT; CDR3: CQLEEQGAGGELFF
V: TRBV2; J: TRBJ2-7; D: NA; length: 13; DNA: TGTGCCAGCAAGGGAGCAGGTGTGAGCGAGCAGTACTTC; CDR3: CASKGAGVSEQYF
V: TRBV20-1; J: TRBJ2-3; D: NA; length: 11; DNA: TGCAGTGCCCCACGGGGGGATACGCAGTATTTT; CDR3: CSAPRGDTQYF
V: TRBV5-4; J: TRBJ2-7; D: NA; length: 13; DNA: TGTGCCAGCAGCTTGACAGGGACGGGCGAGCAGTACTTC; CDR3: CASSLTGTGEQYF
V: TRBV7-3; J: TRBJ1-3; D: NA; length: 15; DNA: TGTGCCAGCAGCTCCACCGGCGGCTCTGGAAACACCATATATTTT; CDR3: CASSSTGGSGNTIYF
V: TRBV15; J: TRBJ1-5; D: NA; length: 13; DNA: TGTGCCACCAGCACAACCTCGGATCAGCCCCAGCATTTT; CDR3: CATSTTSDQPQHF
V: TRBV5-1; J: TRBJ1-5; D: TRBD1; length: 14; DNA: TGCGCCAGCAGCCCGGGACAGGGGAATCAGCCCCAGCATTTT; CDR3: CASSPGQGNQPQHF
V: TRBV4-3; J: TRBJ2-5; D: NA; length: 15; DNA: TGCGCCAGCAGCCAAGCCCCGGACAGACAAGAGACCCAGTACTTC; CDR3: CASSQAPDRQETQYF
V: TRBV5-4; J: TRBJ1-2; D: NA; length: 13; DNA: TGTGCCAGCAGCTTGGCAGGGGACTATGGCTACACCTTC; CDR3: CASSLAGDYGYTF
V: TRBV7-2; J: TRBJ2-3; D: NA; length: 14; DNA: TGTGCCAGCAGCCCCGGGACTTCCACAGATACGCAGTATTTT; CDR3: CASSPGTSTDTQYF
V: TRBV4-3; J: TRBJ2-7; D: TRBD1; length: 15; DNA: TGCGCCAGCAGCCGACGAGGACAGGGGGCCTACGAGCAGTACTTC; CDR3: CASSRRGQGAYEQYF
V: TRBV9; J: TRBJ2-7; D: TRBD1; length: 16; DNA: TGTGCCAGCAGCCCCCTGGCCGGGACAGGCTCCTACGAGCAGTACTTC; CDR3: CASSPLAGTGSYEQYF
V: TRBV15; J: TRBJ2-5; D: TRBD1; length: 15; DNA: TGTGCCACCAGCAGAGATAAAGGGACAGTAGAGACCCAGTACTTC; CDR3: CATSRDKGTVETQYF
V: TRBV18; J: TRBJ2-4; D: TRBD2; length: 15; DNA: TGTGCCAGCTCACCACGAGCGGGGGAGTGGGACATTCAGTACTTC; CDR3: CASSPRAGEWDIQYF
V: TRBV5-4; J: TRBJ2-7; D: NA; length: 13; DNA: TGTGCCAGCAGCTTGGAGCAGGTGGGCGAGCAGTACTTC; CDR3: CASSLEQVGEQYF
V: TRBV5-1; J: TRBJ1-6; D: NA; length: 16; DNA: TGCGCCAGCAGCTTGGATAGGGAGGGCTATAATTCACCCCTCCACTTT; CDR3: CASSLDREGYNSPLHF
V: TRBV21-1; J: TRBJ2-7; D: NA; length: 14; DNA: TGTGCCAGCACTCCAGCAGGGGGTTCCTACGAGCAGTACTTC; CDR3: CASTPAGGSYEQYF
V: TRBV18; J: TRBJ2-3; D: TRBD2; length: 15; DNA: TGTGCCAGCTCACTTGCGCGGGGGGCCCCAGATACGCAGTATTTT; CDR3: CASSLARGAPDTQYF
V: TRBV10-1; J: TRBJ2-6; D: NA; length: 14; DNA: TGCGCCACCGACCAGGTAGCTGGGGCCAACGTCCTGACTTTC; CDR3: CATDQVAGANVLTF
V: TRBV7-2; J: TRBJ1-5; D: NA; length: 14; DNA: TGTGCCAGCAGCTTATCGGGATGGGGACAGCCCCAGCATTTT; CDR3: CASSLSGWGQPQHF
V: TRBV2; J: TRBJ2-5; D: TRBD1; length: 14; DNA: TGTGCCAGCACCTCCACAGGGGCACGGGAGACCCAGTACTTC; CDR3: CASTSTGARETQYF
V: TRBV4-2; J: TRBJ1-4; D: NA; length: 16; DNA: TGTGCCAGCAGCCGGACAGAGACGCTAACTAATGAAAAACTGTTTTTT; CDR3: CASSRTETLTNEKLFF
V: TRBV9; J: TRBJ1-1; D: TRBD1; length: 15; DNA: TGTGCCAGCAGCGATTACGGGACAGGGAACACTGAAGCTTTCTTT; CDR3: CASSDYGTGNTEAFF